This T cell receptor beta chain was recovered during a study of Ad26.COV2.S vaccination and SARS-CoV-2 variants. As to treatment: approximately 18 received Ad26.COV2.S at low or high dose, single or two shots; roughly 5 received placebo; per-sample allocation not given. Vaccine and placebo recipients were sampled on day 63 after the first injection. An 18-55-year-old adult in Boston served as donor. Profiled with immunoSEQ multiplex PCR; TCRdb holds only in-frame clones, not every one. The sample carries some 330,000 clones, 85% to 90% recorded once. Germline loops: CDR1 MNHEY, CDR2 SVGAGI. With 2 bases clipped from V and 5 bases from J, the junction kept 8 bases outside the gene matches. The CDR3 covers 16 residues.

J is TRBJ2-5 and V is TRBV6-5, with TRBD2 matching 10 bases. Sample: peripheral blood, taken in a trial of Ad26.COV2.S vaccine versus placebo. This clonotype was sampled from a person aged 18-60 years who received the Ad26.COV2.S COVID-19 vaccine or a placebo. CDR3 DNA sequence: TGTGCCAGCAGTTACGGCTCTAGCGGGAGAGGTGAGACCCAGTACTTC. Translated: CASSYGSSGRGETQYF.